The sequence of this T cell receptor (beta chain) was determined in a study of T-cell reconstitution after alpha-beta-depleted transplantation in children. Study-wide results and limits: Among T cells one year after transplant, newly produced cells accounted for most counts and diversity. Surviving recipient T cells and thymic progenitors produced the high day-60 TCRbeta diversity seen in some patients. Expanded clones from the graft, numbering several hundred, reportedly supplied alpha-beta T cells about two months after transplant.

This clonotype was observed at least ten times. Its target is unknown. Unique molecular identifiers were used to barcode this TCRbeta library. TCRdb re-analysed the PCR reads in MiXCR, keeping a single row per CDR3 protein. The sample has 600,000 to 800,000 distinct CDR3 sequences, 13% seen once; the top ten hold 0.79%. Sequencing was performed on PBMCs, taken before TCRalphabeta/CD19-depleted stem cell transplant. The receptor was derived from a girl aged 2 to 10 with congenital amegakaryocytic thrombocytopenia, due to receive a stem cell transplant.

DNA of the CDR3: TGTGCCAGCATGGTGTCGGGAGAAGAGACCCAGTACTTC. Translating it yields CASMVSGEETQYF. V is TRBV6-1 and J is TRBJ2-5; TRBD2 might be the D (6 bases). CDR3 length equals 13 residues. From germline, CDR1 is MNHNS and CDR2 SASEGT. The V end lost 7 bases, the J end lost 3 bases, and 12 bases lay between the germline ends.